This is a list of T cell receptor beta chains from one sample in a study of cytomegalovirus exposure and HLA in healthy donors. Sequencing was performed with immunoSEQ multiplex PCR; in TCRdb, only in-frame clones are kept and a portion is missing. The repertoire holds some 110,000 clones, with around nine tenths as singletons. The sequenced sample was PBMCs. These receptors all stem from a man younger than 30 in good health and CMV-seropositive. The CDR3 runs from the conserved cysteine through the conserved F or W. The D gene is left open where the match is weak. Clone size is given for some rows only: seen once, a few or many times, or a class if the clone is expanded.

D: TRBD1
size: .
J: TRBJ2-7
V: TRBV6-6
CDR3: CASSMTGEMVEQYF
DNA: TGTGCCAGCAGTATGACAGGGGAGATGGTCGAGCAGTACTTC

D: .
size: .
J: TRBJ1-4
V: TRBV19
CDR3: CASSMGLPTNEKLFF
DNA: TGTGCCAGTAGTATGGGCTTACCAACTAATGAAAAACTGTTTTTT

D: TRBD1
size: .
J: TRBJ1-1
V: TRBV6-1
CDR3: CASRINRGQTEAFF
DNA: TGTGCCAGCAGGATAAACAGGGGGCAGACTGAAGCTTTCTTT

D: .
size: .
J: TRBJ2-7
V: TRBV4-1
CDR3: CASSQARAVGGYEQYF
DNA: TGCGCCAGCAGCCAAGCCCGCGCGGTGGGAGGCTACGAGCAGTACTTC

D: .
size: .
J: TRBJ2-5
V: TRBV5-1
CDR3: CASRPYQGRETQYF
DNA: TGCGCCAGCAGGCCCTATCAGGGGCGGGAGACCCAGTACTTC

D: .
size: .
J: TRBJ1-5
V: TRBV2
CDR3: CASSEFLRDLSNQPQHF
DNA: TGTGCCAGCAGTGAATTTCTGAGGGATCTTAGCAATCAGCCCCAGCATTTT

D: TRBD1
size: .
J: TRBJ2-5
V: TRBV19
CDR3: CASSSLGQGIGYQETQYF
DNA: TGTGCCAGTAGTAGTCTCGGACAGGGGATTGGGTACCAAGAGACCCAGTACTTC

D: .
size: .
J: TRBJ1-1
V: TRBV10-3
CDR3: CAISERGLEAFF
DNA: TGTGCCATCAGTGAGAGGGGGTTGGAAGCTTTCTTT

D: .
size: .
J: TRBJ2-5
V: TRBV5-1
CDR3: CASSRSDGQSETQYF
DNA: TGCGCCAGCAGCCGGAGTGATGGACAGAGTGAGACCCAGTACTTC

D: TRBD1
size: few
J: TRBJ1-2
V: TRBV19
CDR3: CASTLATGVDYGYTF
DNA: TGTGCCAGTACCCTGGCGACAGGGGTCGACTACGGCTACACCTTC

D: .
size: .
J: TRBJ1-5
V: TRBV2
CDR3: CASSWDSLEHSNQPQHF
DNA: TGTGCCAGCAGTTGGGACTCCTTGGAGCATAGCAATCAGCCCCAGCATTTT

D: .
size: .
J: TRBJ2-7
V: TRBV19
CDR3: CASSLGQSQYF
DNA: TGTGCCAGTAGTCTCGGACAGAGTCAGTACTTC

D: TRBD1
size: .
J: TRBJ2-3
V: TRBV18
CDR3: CASSPWSRGSTDTQYF
DNA: TGTGCCAGCTCACCATGGAGCAGGGGGAGCACAGATACGCAGTATTTT

D: TRBD1
size: .
J: TRBJ2-2
V: TRBV19
CDR3: CASSPWDSNTGELFF
DNA: TGTGCCAGTAGTCCGTGGGACAGCAACACCGGGGAGCTGTTTTTT

D: .
size: .
J: TRBJ2-2
V: TRBV5-1
CDR3: CASSLSDTGELFF
DNA: TGCGCCAGCAGCTTGTCGGACACCGGGGAGCTGTTTTTT

D: .
size: .
J: TRBJ1-5
V: TRBV6-1
CDR3: CASRETQNQPQHF
DNA: TGTGCCAGCAGGGAGACTCAAAATCAGCCCCAGCATTTT

D: .
size: .
J: TRBJ2-3
V: TRBV14
CDR3: CASSQIVPGLADTQYF
DNA: TGTGCCAGCAGCCAGATCGTCCCGGGACTTGCAGATACGCAGTATTTT

D: .
size: .
J: TRBJ1-4
V: TRBV19
CDR3: CASSERGGLANEKLFF
DNA: TGTGCCAGTAGTGAAAGGGGGGGGCTGGCTAATGAAAAACTGTTTTTT

D: .
size: once
J: TRBJ2-3
V: TRBV2
CDR3: CASSEGGNTQYF
DNA: TGTGCCAGCAGTGAGGGGGGAAATACGCAGTATTTT

D: .
size: once
J: TRBJ2-7
V: TRBV7-2
CDR3: CASSLGAGAAYEQYF
DNA: TGTGCCAGCAGCTTAGGGGCAGGGGCGGCCTACGAGCAGTACTTC

D: TRBD2
size: .
J: TRBJ2-2
V: TRBV27
CDR3: CASSLNLLAGGHSGELFF
DNA: TGTGCCAGCAGTTTAAATTTGCTAGCGGGGGGGCATTCCGGGGAGCTGTTTTTT

D: .
size: .
J: TRBJ2-7
V: TRBV11-2
CDR3: CASSFLSYEQYF
DNA: TGTGCCAGCAGCTTTTTATCCTACGAGCAGTACTTC

D: TRBD1
size: .
J: TRBJ2-1
V: TRBV4-1
CDR3: CASSQEDKGADNEQFF
DNA: TGCGCCAGCAGCCAAGAAGATAAGGGGGCTGACAATGAGCAGTTCTTC

D: TRBD1
size: .
J: TRBJ1-2
V: TRBV15
CDR3: CATRSGQGYGYTF
DNA: TGTGCCACGCGATCCGGACAGGGCTACGGCTACACCTTC

D: .
size: .
J: TRBJ1-1
V: TRBV7-2
CDR3: CASSFPGYLSEAFF
DNA: TGTGCCAGCAGCTTTCCAGGGTATTTATCGGAAGCTTTCTTT

D: .
size: .
J: TRBJ2-5
V: TRBV6-5
CDR3: CASSYAGHQETQYF
DNA: TGTGCCAGCAGTTACGCAGGCCACCAAGAGACCCAGTACTTC

D: .
size: .
J: TRBJ1-3
V: TRBV30
CDR3: CAWSVAGSGNTIYF
DNA: TGTGCCTGGAGTGTGGCAGGGTCAGGAAACACCATATATTTT

D: .
size: .
J: TRBJ2-7
V: TRBV28
CDR3: CASSLVAYEQYF
DNA: TGTGCCAGCAGCCTCGTAGCCTACGAGCAGTACTTC

D: .
size: .
J: TRBJ1-3
V: TRBV10-3
CDR3: CAISERVSSGNTIYF
DNA: TGTGCCATCAGTGAACGGGTTAGCTCTGGAAACACCATATATTTT

D: TRBD1
size: .
J: TRBJ1-4
V: TRBV2
CDR3: CASSRDRGNEKLFF
DNA: TGTGCCAGCAGTAGGGACAGGGGGAATGAAAAACTGTTTTTT

D: .
size: .
J: TRBJ1-5
V: TRBV11-2
CDR3: CASSLDQGSAQHF
DNA: TGTGCCAGCAGCTTAGATCAAGGGAGCGCCCAGCATTTT

D: .
size: .
J: TRBJ1-4
V: TRBV7-8
CDR3: CASSPLQEKLFF
DNA: TGTGCCAGCAGCCCCCTGCAGGAAAAACTGTTTTTT

D: .
size: .
J: TRBJ1-2
V: TRBV18
CDR3: CASSDRSYGYTF
DNA: TGTGCCAGCTCTGACAGGTCCTATGGCTACACCTTC

D: .
size: .
J: TRBJ2-6
V: TRBV5-1
CDR3: CASKQTLSGANVLTF
DNA: TGCGCCAGCAAACAGACGCTCTCTGGGGCCAACGTCCTGACTTTC

D: .
size: .
J: TRBJ1-4
V: TRBV4-2
CDR3: CASSQDQGRGEKLFF
DNA: TGTGCCAGCAGCCAAGATCAGGGGCGGGGGGAAAAACTGTTTTTT

D: TRBD1
size: .
J: TRBJ2-2
V: TRBV4-2
CDR3: CASSQGTGALTGELFF
DNA: TGTGCCAGCAGCCAGGGGACAGGGGCCCTCACCGGGGAGCTGTTTTTT

D: TRBD1
size: .
J: TRBJ1-5
V: TRBV19
CDR3: CASSPRQGNSNQPQHF
DNA: TGTGCCAGTAGCCCCCGACAGGGGAATAGCAATCAGCCCCAGCATTTT

D: TRBD1
size: .
J: TRBJ2-7
V: TRBV27
CDR3: CASSLPPGAGGYEQYF
DNA: TGTGCCAGCAGTTTACCACCCGGCGCAGGGGGCTACGAGCAGTACTTC

D: TRBD1
size: .
J: TRBJ2-3
V: TRBV7-2
CDR3: CASSLAGQGGADTQYF
DNA: TGTGCCAGCAGCTTAGCGGGACAGGGAGGGGCAGATACGCAGTATTTT

D: .
size: .
J: TRBJ2-7
V: TRBV19
CDR3: CASSISQWAPYEQYF
DNA: TGTGCCAGTAGTATATCCCAGTGGGCCCCCTACGAGCAGTACTTC

D: TRBD2
size: once
J: TRBJ2-7
V: TRBV2
CDR3: CASSPTSGGSYEQYF
DNA: TGTGCCAGCAGTCCAACTAGCGGGGGCTCCTACGAGCAGTACTTC

D: .
size: .
J: TRBJ2-7
V: TRBV5-6
CDR3: CASSSGLREQYF
DNA: TGTGCCAGCAGCTCCGGACTGAGGGAGCAGTACTTC

D: .
size: .
J: TRBJ2-1
V: TRBV2
CDR3: CASSVEKEQFF
DNA: TGTGCCAGCAGTGTGGAGAAAGAGCAGTTCTTC

D: .
size: .
J: TRBJ2-1
V: TRBV7-6
CDR3: CASSPYSLPDNEQFF
DNA: TGTGCCAGCAGCCCGTACAGTCTACCGGACAATGAGCAGTTCTTC

D: .
size: .
J: TRBJ1-3
V: TRBV7-9
CDR3: CASSSSGGAGNTIYF
DNA: TGTGCCAGCAGCTCATCCGGCGGGGCTGGAAACACCATATATTTT

D: .
size: .
J: TRBJ1-4
V: TRBV2
CDR3: CASRDRATNEKLFF
DNA: TGTGCCAGCAGAGACAGAGCAACTAATGAAAAACTGTTTTTT

D: TRBD1
size: .
J: TRBJ2-2
V: TRBV6-1
CDR3: CASPPRDRVSGELFF
DNA: TGTGCCAGCCCCCCCCGGGACAGGGTTAGCGGGGAGCTGTTTTTT

D: .
size: .
J: TRBJ2-5
V: TRBV2
CDR3: CASILGASQETQYF
DNA: TGTGCCAGCATCTTGGGGGCCTCCCAAGAGACCCAGTACTTC

D: TRBD1
size: .
J: TRBJ2-1
V: TRBV9
CDR3: CASSVSGQVVFHEQFF
DNA: TGTGCCAGCAGCGTTTCGGGACAGGTAGTTTTCCATGAGCAGTTCTTC

D: .
size: .
J: TRBJ2-7
V: TRBV10-2
CDR3: CASRAGLSYEQYF
DNA: TGCGCCAGCAGGGCCGGACTTTCCTACGAGCAGTACTTC

D: TRBD1
size: .
J: TRBJ2-7
V: TRBV11-2
CDR3: CASSFGTGTYEQYF
DNA: TGTGCCAGCAGCTTCGGGACAGGCACCTACGAGCAGTACTTC

D: .
size: once
J: TRBJ1-6
V: TRBV5-6
CDR3: CASSLGLSTGSSYNSPLHF
DNA: TGTGCCAGCAGCTTGGGGTTATCGACAGGTAGTTCCTATAATTCACCCCTCCACTTT

D: TRBD1
size: .
J: TRBJ2-4
V: TRBV5-1
CDR3: CASSFSGQGPRDKNIQYF
DNA: TGCGCCAGCAGCTTTTCGGGACAGGGGCCAAGGGACAAAAACATTCAGTACTTC